This TCR beta chain was captured by sequencing in a study of blood T cell repertoires in COVID-19. The method was immunoSEQ multiplex PCR; TCRdb's version includes in-frame clones alone and lacks a portion of them. The repertoire holds tens of thousands of clones, with approximately 79% as singletons. Trimming stripped 5 bases from V and 8 bases from J, with 13 bases between. CDR1 and CDR2 (germline): LNHDA, SQIVND (reference sequence). The CDR3 is 13 residues long. This rearrangement joins TRBV19 to TRBJ2-4; D might be TRBD2 (6 bases). The receptor comes from an elderly woman with acute or convalescent COVID-19. Sequencing was carried out using peripheral blood. The CDR3 coding sequence is TGTGCCAGTAGTGGGGACTTCGTTGACATTCAGTACTTC. Its protein is CASSGDFVDIQYF.